The 8 T cell receptor beta chains below all came from one sample that was sequenced in a study of blood T cell repertoires in COVID-19. This table comes from immunoSEQ multiplex PCR, and its TCRdb copy is limited to in-frame clones, with some not included. Here the sample spans more than 95,000 clones, around 84% being singletons. Sequencing was performed on peripheral blood. These receptors were obtained from a woman older than 75 with acute or convalescent COVID-19.

V is TRBV5-1 and J is TRBJ2-4; 7 nucleotides align to TRBD2. Losses at the gene ends were 0 bases for V and 5 bases for J; bases not matched to a gene: 5. Germline assignment: CDR1 SGHRS and CDR2 YFSETQ. The CDR3 runs 15 residues. CDR3 coding DNA: TGCGCCAGCAGCTTGGCCCCGGGACTACAAAACATTCAGTACTTC. Amino acids: CASSLAPGLQNIQYF.

The chain links TRBV19 to TRBJ2-1; tentative D call: TRBD2 (6 bases). CDR1 and CDR2 from the germline V gene are LNHDA and SQIVND (reference sequence). The germline V and J ends were trimmed by 3 bases and 8 bases, with 20 bases remaining between them. CDR3 size: 16 residues. CDR3 amino acids: CASSILWDPSVYEQFF. The DNA for the CDR3 is TGTGCCAGTAGTATTTTATGGGACCCTAGCGTCTATGAGCAGTTCTTC.

The chain employs TRBV5-1 and TRBJ2-3, with 8 bases that match TRBD2. V lost 8 bases and J lost 5; bases outside the gene matches: 10. This CDR3 contains 14 residues. Looked up from germline, CDR1 is SGHRS and CDR2 is YFSETQ. CDR3 sequence (DNA): TGCGCCAGTGACCCGGGAGGGAGGGGAGATACGCAGTATTTT. Protein product: CASDPGGRGDTQYF. The variable domain in full, completed from reference TRBV5-1 and TRBJ2-3, reads KAGVTQTPRYLIKTRGQQVTLSCSPISGHRSVSWYQQTPGQGLQFLFEYFSETQRNKGNFPGRFSGRQFSNSRSEMNVSTLELGDSALYLCASDPGGRGDTQYFGPGTRLTVL.

The chain joins TRBV30 to TRBJ2-3; the match to TRBD1 covers 12 bases. CDR1 is GTSNPN and CDR2 is SVGIG in the germline V gene (reference sequence). Unmatched junction bases numbered 10, after V lost 5 bases and J lost 10 bases. This CDR3 contains 14 residues. CDR3 DNA sequence: TGTGCCTGGGCCGGGACAGGGGGCGGATTGGCGCAGTATTTT. Translating gives CAWAGTGGGLAQYF.

J is TRBJ1-1 and V is TRBV27; D ambiguous. Germline V gives CDR1 MNHEY, CDR2 SMNVEV (reference sequence). The V gene lost 3 bases and the J gene lost 6 bases, with 11 bases spanning the gap. This CDR3 comprises 13 residues. CDR3 DNA: TGTGCCAGCAGTTTGGGCCGGGATTCTGAAGCTTTCTTT. Translated: CASSLGRDSEAFF.

This chain links TRBV12-3 or TRBV12-4 with TRBJ2-5; a weak D match, TRBD1 (5 bases). V lost 2 bases and J 5 bases, leaving 9 bases between the germline ends. The CDR3 runs 13 residues. The CDR3: CASSLFKGETQYF. DNA of the CDR3: TGTGCCAGCAGTTTATTCAAGGGGGAGACCCAGTACTTC.

V is TRBV27 and J is TRBJ2-7; tentative D call: TRBD2 (6 bases). Trimming left V 3 bases short and J 0 bases short, with 9 bases between. Germline loops: CDR1 MNHEY, CDR2 SMNVEV (reference sequence). This CDR3 comprises 14 residues. CDR3 loop: CASSFQRASYEQYF. The CDR3 region has the DNA TGTGCCAGCAGTTTCCAGCGGGCCTCCTACGAGCAGTACTTC.

The CDR3 is CASSNREDTEAFF. The CDR3, as DNA: TGTGCCAGCAGTAACAGGGAAGACACTGAAGCTTTCTTT. V and J are TRBV6-5 and TRBJ1-1; D might be TRBD1 (6 bases). The CDR3 spans 13 residues. V lost 5 bases to trimming and J lost 3 bases, with 10 bases between them. Germline CDR1 and CDR2: MNHEY and SVGAGI.